This entry lists 30 T cell receptor beta chains sequenced from one sample in a study of technical replicates of blood from several donors. The method was immunoSEQ multiplex PCR; TCRdb's version includes in-frame clones alone and lacks a portion of them. Of some 80,000 clones in the sample, about 94% are singletons; the top ten hold more than 0.35%. The material sequenced was T cells isolated from PBMCs. The receptor source for this set is a human donor in good health.

The V gene is TRBV12-5, the J gene TRBJ1-5; D possibly corresponds to TRBD1 (5 bases). The CDR3 extends over 16 amino acids. V lost 1 base to trimming and J lost 1 base, with 11 bases between them. CDR1 and CDR2 from the germline V gene are LGHNT and FRNRAP. Written as DNA, the CDR3 is TGTGCTAGTGGTTTGGGGGCAGGGTTGAGCAATCAGCCCCAGCATTTT. Amino acid sequence: CASGLGAGLSNQPQHF.

This sequence joins TRBV11-2 and TRBJ2-1, with TRBD2 matching 9 bases. The ends lost 7 bases at V and 8 bases at J; junction bases unmatched: 9. Germline assignment: CDR1 SGHAT and CDR2 FQNNGV. This CDR3 comprises 14 residues. CDR3: CASTYSGSNYEQFF. The DNA for the CDR3 is TGTGCCAGCACCTATAGCGGGAGTAACTATGAGCAGTTCTTC.

V gene TRBV11-3 combines with J gene TRBJ2-5, with a tentative D call TRBD2 (5 bases). Trimming cost V 3 bases and J 4 bases, with 18 bases left between them. CDR3 size: 16 residues. Germline V CDR1 and CDR2: SGHNT, YENEEA. The CDR3 nucleotides read TGTGCCAGCAGCTTCACTAGAAGGCGTGAAAGAGAGACCCAGTACTTC. It translates to CASSFTRRRERETQYF.

This chain connects TRBV5-4 to TRBJ2-7; 11 bases map to TRBD2. Germline V CDR1 and CDR2: SGHNT, YYREEE (reference sequence). The CDR3 sequence is 14 residues long. J gave up 4 bases and V 3 bases, and 3 bases lay outside the gene matches. CDR3 coding DNA: TGTGCCAGCAGCTCTACTAGCGGGAGTTACGAGCAGTACTTC. Translated: CASSSTSGSYEQYF.

The genes are TRBV10-3 and TRBJ2-3; D unresolved. Germline CDR1 and CDR2: ENHRY and SYGVKD. V lost 0 bases and J lost 2, with 12 bases in between. This CDR3 region has 16 residues. In DNA form, the CDR3 reads TGTGCCATCAGTGAGTCGAAAGAGAGTGCCACAGATACGCAGTATTTT. This gives the protein CAISESKESATDTQYF.

The chain recombines TRBV6-4 with TRBJ2-7; 10 bases map to TRBD1. Germline V gives CDR1 MRHNA, CDR2 SNTAGT. V shed 6 bases, J shed 2 bases, and the junction held 10 bases outside the gene matches. The CDR3 is 16 amino acids. Here the CDR3 reads CASSTIAGQGPYEQYF. The CDR3 nucleotides are TGTGCCAGCAGCACTATCGCGGGACAGGGGCCCTACGAGCAGTACTTC.

The chain combines TRBV4-3 with TRBJ1-2; D ambiguous. The ends were cut back, 1 base at V and 3 bases at J, with 6 bases in the middle. CDR3 length equals 13 residues. Germline V gene lookup returns CDR1 LGHNA and CDR2 YSLEER. CDR3 amino acids: CASSQVVYYGYTF. CDR3 nucleotides: TGCGCCAGCAGCCAAGTTGTCTACTATGGCTACACCTTC.

The J gene is TRBJ1-1, the V gene TRBV29-1; the match to TRBD1 covers 11 bases. This CDR3 has 14 residues. With 4 bases clipped from V and 6 bases from J, the junction kept 7 bases outside the gene matches. CDR1 and CDR2 (germline): SQVTM, ANQGSEA. The CDR3 sequence is CSVASPGQGAEAFF. Written as DNA, the CDR3 is TGCAGCGTTGCTTCCCCGGGACAGGGGGCTGAAGCTTTCTTT.

This clone was detected only once. The rearrangement joins TRBV5-6 to TRBJ2-3, with D possibly TRBD1 on 6 matching bases. Germline CDR1 SGHDT, CDR2 YYEEEE. The CDR3 loop spans 14 amino acids. V lost 3 bases and J 0 bases, leaving 8 bases between the germline ends. The CDR3 reads CASSWTASTDTQYF. The DNA of the CDR3 is TGTGCCAGCAGCTGGACAGCGAGCACAGATACGCAGTATTTT. The full variable domain, in which reference TRBV5-6 and TRBJ2-3 provide the parts outside the CDR3, is DAGVTQSPTHLIKTRGQQVTLRCSPKSGHDTVSWYQQALGQGPQFIFQYYEEEERQRGNFPDRFSGHQFPNYSSELNVNALLLGDSALYLCASSWTASTDTQYFGPGTRLTVL.

V gene TRBV19 combines with J gene TRBJ2-5, with TRBD2 identical over 9 bases. CDR3 length: 14 residues. Germline V gene lookup returns CDR1 LNHDA and CDR2 SQIVND (reference sequence). V trimming: 7 bases; J trimming: 0 bases; junction bases outside the gene matches: 3. The CDR3 here is CASKASGNQETQYF. In nucleotides, the CDR3 is TGTGCCAGTAAGGCTAGCGGGAACCAAGAGACCCAGTACTTC.

V and J are TRBV5-1 and TRBJ2-7; no clear D gene. The CDR3 has 15 residues. V was cut by 5 bases and J by 3 bases, with 18 bases left in between. Looked up from germline, CDR1 is SGHRS and CDR2 is YFSETQ. The CDR3 protein is CASSYQEMASYEQYF. Here the CDR3 DNA reads TGCGCCAGCAGTTATCAGGAAATGGCGAGCTACGAGCAGTACTTC.

The chain combines TRBV4-2 with TRBJ2-2; maybe TRBD2 (6 bases). The CDR3 is made up of 16 amino acids. V lost 0 bases to trimming and J lost 5 bases, with 13 bases between them. Germline V gives CDR1 LGHNA, CDR2 YNFKEQ. Here the CDR3 reads CASSQEEGVNTGELFF. For the CDR3, the DNA is TGTGCCAGCAGCCAAGAGGAGGGAGTGAATACCGGGGAGCTGTTTTTT.

The chain links TRBV30 to TRBJ2-1; 11 nucleotides line up with TRBD2. Germline V gene data show CDR1 as GTSNPN and CDR2 as SVGIG (reference sequence). V was clipped by 2 bases and J by 5 bases; unmatched bases: 5. The CDR3 contains 15 residues. This chain's CDR3 is CAWSPGLAGNNEQFF. CDR3 bases: TGTGCCTGGAGTCCCGGACTAGCGGGTAACAATGAGCAGTTCTTC.

The chain recombines TRBV9 with TRBJ1-1; no clear D. V shed 0 bases and J shed 4 bases, with 7 bases lying between them. This CDR3 comprises 13 residues. Germline-derived CDR1 and CDR2 are SGDLS and YYNGEE. The CDR3 DNA sequence: TGTGCCAGCAGCGTAGACCTAGGCACTGAAGCTTTCTTT. Translated, it gives CASSVDLGTEAFF. Full variable domain (remainder filled in from reference TRBV9 and TRBJ1-1): DSGVTQTPKHLITATGQRVTLRCSPRSGDLSVYWYQQSLDQGLQFLIQYYNGEERAKGNILERFSAQQFPDLHSELNLSSLELGDSALYFCASSVDLGTEAFFGQGTRLTVV.

The chain couples TRBV7-8 to TRBJ1-4, with TRBD1 matching 11 bases. Looked up from germline, CDR1 is SGHVS and CDR2 is FQNEAQ. J was trimmed by 8 bases and V by 0 bases; bases with no gene match: 2. CDR3 size: 15 residues. The CDR3 here is CASSLAGTGGEKLFF. CDR3 in DNA: TGTGCCAGCAGCTTAGCGGGGACAGGGGGGGAAAAACTGTTTTTT.

The chain has TRBV19 and TRBJ1-3; the match to TRBD1 covers 7 bases. V dropped 2 bases and J dropped 2; count of bases not matched to a gene: 3. The CDR3 sequence is 15 residues long. Germline loops: CDR1 LNHDA, CDR2 SQIVND (reference sequence). The CDR3 sequence is CASSISRGPGNTIYF. In DNA, the CDR3 is TGTGCCAGTAGTATATCAAGGGGGCCTGGAAACACCATATATTTT. The full variable domain, in which reference TRBV19 and TRBJ1-3 provide the parts outside the CDR3, is DGGITQSPKYLFRKEGQNVTLSCEQNLNHDAMYWYRQDPGQGLRLIYYSQIVNDFQKGDIAEGYSVSREKKESFPLTVTSAQKNPTAFYLCASSISRGPGNTIYFGEGSWLTVV.

The DNA of the CDR3 is TGTGCTAGTGGTTTGTTTAGCTATGGCTACACCTTC. It yields the protein CASGLFSYGYTF. The chain combines TRBV12-5 with TRBJ1-2; D ambiguous. The CDR3 has 12 amino acids. Germline CDR1 LGHNT, CDR2 FRNRAP. Trimming cost V 2 bases and J 4 bases, with 5 bases left between them.

This clone came up once. The J gene is TRBJ2-1, the V gene TRBV11-3, with a possible D match to TRBD2 (5 bases). The germline CDR1 and CDR2 sequences are SGHNT and YENEEA. V was pared by 2 bases and J by 0 bases, with 5 bases between. The CDR3 length is 14 residues. The CDR3 nucleotides read TGTGCCAGCAGCTTAACTAGCTCCTACAATGAGCAGTTCTTC. Protein: CASSLTSSYNEQFF.

This chain connects TRBV19 to TRBJ2-2, with TRBD1 matching over 10 bases. Germline V gives CDR1 LNHDA, CDR2 SQIVND (reference sequence). With 8 bases clipped from V and 7 bases from J, the junction kept 10 bases outside the gene matches. There are 15 residues in the CDR3. The CDR3 coding sequence is TGTGCCAGTTACGACAGGGGGCGTAAGATCGGGGAGCTGTTTTTT. Its protein product is CASYDRGRKIGELFF.

The V call is TRBV27, the J call TRBJ2-3, with D maybe TRBD1 (5 bases). This CDR3 contains 16 residues. V shed 2 bases and J shed 4 bases, with 16 bases lying between them. Germline V gene lookup returns CDR1 MNHEY and CDR2 SMNVEV (reference sequence). As DNA, the CDR3 is TGTGCCAGCAGTTTAAGGTCCTCAACAGGAGCAGATACGCAGTATTTT. Translating it yields CASSLRSSTGADTQYF.

This chain connects TRBV15 to TRBJ2-3; D not resolved. CDR3 length: 15 amino acids. Trimming took 4 bases from V and 0 from J, leaving 11 bases between them. Germline V gene lookup returns CDR1 LNHNV and CDR2 YYDKDF (reference sequence). CDR3 bases: TGTGCCACCAGCAAAGTCGTTACTAGCACAGATACGCAGTATTTT. Translating it yields CATSKVVTSTDTQYF.

This clone occurred once. The V gene is TRBV11-2, the J gene TRBJ2-7; a weak D match, TRBD2 (6 bases). Germline V gene sequence: CDR1 SGHAT, CDR2 FQNNGV. V shed 4 bases and J shed 2 bases, with 9 bases lying between them. The CDR3 extends over 13 amino acids. CDR3 DNA: TGTGCCAGCAGCTCCGGGGGAGCCTACGAGCAGTACTTC. As protein: CASSSGGAYEQYF. Full variable domain (missing parts from reference TRBV11-2 and TRBJ2-7): EAGVAQSPRYKIIEKRQSVAFWCNPISGHATLYWYQQILGQGPKLLIQFQNNGVVDDSQLPKDRFSAERLKGVDSTLKIQPAKLEDSAVYLCASSSGGAYEQYFGPGTRLTVT.

This rearrangement joins TRBV10-2 to TRBJ2-7; 13 bases are shared with TRBD2. Trimming took 4 bases from V and 3 from J; bases not matched to a gene: 0. Germline CDR1 and CDR2: WSHSY and SAAADI. There are 14 residues in the CDR3. The CDR3: CASSGTSGSYEQYF. As DNA, the CDR3 is TGCGCCAGCAGTGGGACTAGCGGGAGCTACGAGCAGTACTTC.

The chain couples TRBV27 to TRBJ2-2; 8 bases agree with TRBD1. The junction had 4 bases not matched to a gene; V was cut back by 5 bases and J by 5 bases. The germline gives CDR1 MNHEY, CDR2 SMNVEV (reference sequence). The CDR3 loop spans 14 amino acids. The DNA of the CDR3 is TGTGCCAGCAGTGGCAACAGGGGGACCGGGGAGCTGTTTTTT. It yields the protein CASSGNRGTGELFF.

This clone was detected only once. The rearrangement joins TRBV6-1 to TRBJ1-1; tentative D call: TRBD1 (5 bases). The CDR3 sequence is 13 residues long. Trimming stripped 3 bases from V and 1 base from J, with 6 bases between. Per germline, CDR1 MNHNS and CDR2 SASEGT. In DNA form, the CDR3 reads TGTGCCAGCAGTGACAGGGCGAACACTGAAGCTTTCTTT. Translated, it gives CASSDRANTEAFF.

The chain employs TRBV29-1 and TRBJ1-5; no definite D call. This CDR3 contains 13 residues. The germline V gene has CDR1 SQVTM and CDR2 ANQGSEA. V was clipped by 6 bases and J by 4 bases, with 13 bases between them. The CDR3 DNA reads TGCAGCGTCACCGCCGGAGGGAATCAGCCCCAGCATTTT. It translates to CSVTAGGNQPQHF.

The rearrangement joins TRBV4-3 to TRBJ2-1, with 10 bases matching TRBD2. This CDR3 is 16 amino acids long. CDR1 LGHNA and CDR2 YSLEER come from the germline V gene. V lost 1 base to trimming and J lost 3 bases; unmatched junction nucleotides: 3. CDR3 loop: CASSQGTSGYYNEQFF. As DNA, the CDR3 is TGCGCCAGCAGCCAAGGGACTAGCGGATACTACAATGAGCAGTTCTTC.

The chain links TRBV9 to TRBJ2-3, with a possible D match to TRBD2 (6 bases). The CDR3 runs to 18 residues. The V gene lost 3 bases and the J gene lost 2 bases, with 22 bases spanning the gap. Germline V lookup: CDR1 SGDLS, CDR2 YYNGEE. The CDR3 here is CASSGPVSMTRDTDTQYF. CDR3 in DNA: TGTGCCAGCAGCGGTCCCGTTTCTATGACTAGAGACACAGATACGCAGTATTTT.

This chain joins TRBV25-1 and TRBJ2-1; TRBD2 agrees at 7 bases. Trimming removed 2 bases from V and 0 bases from J; junction bases left unmatched: 7. There are 17 residues in the CDR3. CDR1 and CDR2 (germline): MGHDK, SYGVNS. This CDR3 is CASSERPLADSYNEQFF. The CDR3 region has the DNA TGTGCCAGCAGTGAAAGGCCCCTAGCGGACTCCTACAATGAGCAGTTCTTC. Full variable domain (rest looked up from reference TRBV25-1 and TRBJ2-1): EADIYQTPRYLVIGTGKKITLECSQTMGHDKMYWYQQDPGMELHLIHYSYGVNSTEKGDLSSESTVSRIRTEHFPLTLESARPSHTSQYLCASSERPLADSYNEQFFGPGTRLTVL.

This sequence joins TRBV6-5 and TRBJ2-1, with TRBD2 matching 7 bases. The CDR3 has 15 amino acids. In germline, CDR1 is MNHEY, CDR2 SVGAGI. The J segment lost 6 bases and the V segment lost 3 bases, leaving 8 bases of the junction unmatched. CDR3 sequence: CASSYTREGGNEQFF. For the CDR3, the DNA is TGTGCCAGCAGTTATACGAGGGAGGGAGGCAATGAGCAGTTCTTC.